Sequencing of this T cell receptor (beta chain) was carried out in a study of response to subunit inactivated influenza vaccine. Whole-study results and caveats: There was a suggestion from the authors that each seasonal influenza vaccination recruits few new T cells.

Germline assignment: CDR1 LGHDT and CDR2 YNNKEL (reference sequence). V lost 2 bases and J 4 bases, leaving 15 bases between the germline ends. The CDR3 is 16 amino acids. Only a few counts were recorded for this clonotype. Antigen specificity is unknown. TCRdb passed the RT-PCR reads through MiXCR, listing each CDR3 protein once. This table holds 530,000 or so distinct CDR3 sequences, 12% to 15% found once. The source was PBMCs from blood, collected about 11 days after vaccination. The rearrangement links TRBV3-1 to TRBJ2-1, with TRBD1 as a possible D gene (5 bases). This receptor was identified in a man aged 45-65 years who received an inactivated influenza vaccine. The CDR3 spells CASSQLPRATYNEQFF. For the CDR3, the DNA is TGTGCCAGCAGCCAACTCCCCAGGGCCACATACAATGAGCAGTTCTTC.